This T cell receptor beta chain derives from a study of blood T cell repertoires in COVID-19. Across the whole study: Whether acute or convalescent, the COVID-19 samples came from the United States, Italy and Spain. The analysed material was cDNA or gDNA that came from T cells, B-cell-depleted T cells, or PBMCs.

Study processing details: Nucleated cell number was recorded as an estimate derived from reference gene primer amplification. TCRdb's table, derived via immunoSEQ multiplex PCR, lists solely in-frame clones and lacks some. V, J and clone size are taken as reported in that table, and D and trimming were inferred from the DNA itself. This repertoire shows approximately 100,000 clones, over 70% found once; its top ten account for about an eighth. The V gene's germline CDR1 is LNHDA and CDR2 SQIVND (reference sequence). The CDR3 totals 16 residues. Germline trimming cut 6 bases from V and 2 bases from J; bases unmatched to any gene: 10.

The chain recombines TRBV19 with TRBJ2-7; 10 bases are shared with TRBD2. The sequencing sample was made of peripheral blood. The sequence came from a human donor in a cohort sampled during active or convalescent COVID-19. The DNA of the CDR3 is TGTGCCAGTAGATCAACCGGGACTAGCGTTACCTACGAGCAGTACTTC. Translating gives CASRSTGTSVTYEQYF. The variable domain in full, completed from reference TRBV19 and TRBJ2-7, reads DGGITQSPKYLFRKEGQNVTLSCEQNLNHDAMYWYRQDPGQGLRLIYYSQIVNDFQKGDIAEGYSVSREKKESFPLTVTSAQKNPTAFYLCASRSTGTSVTYEQYFGPGTRLTVT.